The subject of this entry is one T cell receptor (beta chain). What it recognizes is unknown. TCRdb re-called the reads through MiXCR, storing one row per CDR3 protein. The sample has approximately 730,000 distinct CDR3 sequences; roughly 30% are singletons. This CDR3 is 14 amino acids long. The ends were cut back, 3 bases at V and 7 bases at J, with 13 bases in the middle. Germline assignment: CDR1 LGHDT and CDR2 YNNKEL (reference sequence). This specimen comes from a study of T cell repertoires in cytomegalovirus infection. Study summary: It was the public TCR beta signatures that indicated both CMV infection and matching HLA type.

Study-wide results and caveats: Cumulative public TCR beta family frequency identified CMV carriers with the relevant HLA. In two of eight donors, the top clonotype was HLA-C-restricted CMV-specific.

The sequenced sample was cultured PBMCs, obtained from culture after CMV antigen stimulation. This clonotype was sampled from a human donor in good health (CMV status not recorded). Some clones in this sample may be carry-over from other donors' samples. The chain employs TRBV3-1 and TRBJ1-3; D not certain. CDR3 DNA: TGTGCCAGCAGCCACCTAGCGGACCGGAACACCATATATTTT. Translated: CASSHLADRNTIYF.